This T cell receptor beta chain emerged from a study of blood T cell repertoires in COVID-19. Trimming took 2 bases from V and 6 from J; bases not matched to a gene: 13. Germline V lookup: CDR1 SGHVS, CDR2 FNYEAQ. The CDR3 is 17 amino acids. Produced via immunoSEQ multiplex PCR; TCRdb's table is partial and in-frame only. This table holds 230,000 or so clones, about 90% found once. V and J are TRBV7-6 and TRBJ2-1, with TRBD2 identical over 7 bases. The receptor comes from a man aged 40-55 years with active or convalescent COVID-19. Sequencing was carried out using peripheral blood. CDR3 sequence reads: CASSLNRGGSSGNEQFF. The CDR3 DNA follows: TGTGCCAGCAGCTTAAACCGGGGCGGGAGCTCCGGCAATGAGCAGTTCTTC.